What follows are 29 T cell receptor beta chains derived from one specimen sequenced in a study of blood T cell repertoires in COVID-19. The method was immunoSEQ multiplex PCR; TCRdb's version includes in-frame clones alone and lacks a portion of them. The sample carries about 250,000 clones, 70% to 80% recorded once. The sequenced sample was peripheral blood. The receptors were gathered from an elderly woman with acute or convalescent COVID-19.

The J gene is TRBJ2-5, the V gene TRBV9, with 11 bases aligning to TRBD2. Germline CDR1 is SGDLS and CDR2 is YYNGEE. With 0 bases clipped from V and 4 bases from J, the junction kept 5 bases outside the gene matches. CDR3 length equals 16 residues. The CDR3 DNA reads as TGTGCCAGCAGCGTAGGGCTAGCGGGAGGACGAGAGACCCAGTACTTC. Residues: CASSVGLAGGRETQYF.

The chain employs TRBV28 and TRBJ1-6, with 7 bases matching TRBD1. This CDR3 comprises 14 residues. V gave up 6 bases and J gave up 7 bases; unmatched junction bases: 6. From germline, CDR1 is MDHEN and CDR2 SYDVKM. The CDR3 here is CASRPSRGNSPLHF. In DNA, the CDR3 is TGTGCCAGCAGACCGAGCAGGGGGAATTCACCCCTCCACTTT.

The chain employs TRBV5-1 and TRBJ2-3; 8 nucleotides agree with TRBD1. Trimming took 4 bases from V and 0 from J; bases not matched to a gene: 4. CDR1 and CDR2 (germline): SGHRS, YFSETQ. CDR3 length: 15 amino acids. CDR3 in DNA: TGCGCCAGCAGCCTCGACAGGGGTAGCACAGATACGCAGTATTTT. Translation: CASSLDRGSTDTQYF.

The chain carries TRBV9 and TRBJ2-1; tentative D call: TRBD2 (5 bases). This CDR3 is 14 amino acids long. Germline CDR1 SGDLS, CDR2 YYNGEE. V was shortened by 2 bases and J by 4 bases, with 10 bases between the two germline ends. The CDR3 loop is CASSVEGAYNEQFF. In nucleotides, the CDR3 is TGTGCCAGCAGCGTCGAGGGAGCTTACAATGAGCAGTTCTTC. The entire variable domain, with the rest obtained from reference TRBV9 and TRBJ2-1, is as follows: DSGVTQTPKHLITATGQRVTLRCSPRSGDLSVYWYQQSLDQGLQFLIQYYNGEERAKGNILERFSAQQFPDLHSELNLSSLELGDSALYFCASSVEGAYNEQFFGPGTRLTVL.

This clone showed up just a few times. J is TRBJ2-4 and V is TRBV29-1; TRBD2 matches 7 bases. The junction had 15 bases not matched to a gene; V was cut back by 8 bases and J by 8 bases. The CDR3 runs to 14 residues. Germline V gives CDR1 SQVTM, CDR2 ANQGSEA. In nucleotides, the CDR3 is TGCAGCTCCCTGGCTCCGGGAGGTAGCGACATTCAGTACTTC. This translates into CSSLAPGGSDIQYF.

The chain links TRBV3-1 (or the pseudogene TRBV3-2) to TRBJ1-1; 11 bases are shared with TRBD1. Germline values: CDR1 LGHDT, CDR2 YNNKEL (reference sequence). The trim removed 1 base at V and 5 bases at J, leaving 6 bases unmatched. The CDR3 totals 16 residues. The CDR3 here is CASSQGTGGFMTEAFF. CDR3 coding DNA: TGTGCCAGCAGCCAAGGGACAGGGGGCTTCATGACTGAAGCTTTCTTT.

The chain combines TRBV23-1 with TRBJ2-5; a possible D gene is TRBD2 (6 bases). TRBV23-1 is recorded as an ORF, its role being uncertain. Between the trimmed V and J ends, which lost 3 bases and 2 bases, there was a span of 10 bases. This CDR3 comprises 14 residues. The CDR3 protein is CASSQVGLQETQYF. The DNA of the CDR3 is TGCGCCAGCAGTCAGGTGGGACTTCAAGAGACCCAGTACTTC.

The V and J genes are TRBV7-9 and TRBJ1-2; 8 positions match TRBD1. The CDR3 runs 14 residues. CDR1 and CDR2 (germline): SEHNR, FQNEAQ (reference sequence). Trimming took 1 base from V and 8 from J; bases not matched to a gene: 6. CDR3 sequence reads: CASSLDRGILGYTF. The CDR3 nucleotides read TGTGCCAGCAGCTTAGACAGGGGGATCCTAGGCTACACCTTC.

This clone was observed once. The chain combines TRBV5-6 with TRBJ2-7; possibly TRBD2 for D (5 bases). The CDR3 loop spans 14 amino acids. Deletions cut 1 base from V and 2 bases from J, with 10 bases between. Germline V gives CDR1 SGHDT, CDR2 YYEEEE. The DNA for the CDR3 is TGTGCCAGCAGCTTGAAGGGAGAGACCTACGAGCAGTACTTC. Encoded protein: CASSLKGETYEQYF.

V usage is TRBV7-8 and J usage is TRBJ1-2; D not resolved. V lost 2 bases and J lost 4, with 11 bases in between. Germline values: CDR1 SGHVS, CDR2 FQNEAQ. This CDR3 spans 14 amino acids. The CDR3 DNA reads as TGTGCCAGCAGCTTAAATAGTTTCACCTATGGCTACACCTTC. It yields the protein CASSLNSFTYGYTF.

This sequence joins TRBV18 and TRBJ2-1, with D possibly matching TRBD1 (5 bases). The length of the CDR3 is 13 residues. Germline assignment: CDR1 KGHSH and CDR2 LQKENI. Trimming removed 5 bases from V and 8 bases from J, with 13 bases in between. The CDR3 reads CASSSQAADEQFF. As DNA, the CDR3 is TGTGCCAGCTCATCACAGGCGGCCGATGAGCAGTTCTTC. Variable domain in full (rest from reference TRBV18 and TRBJ2-1): NAGVMQNPRHLVRRRGQEARLRCSPMKGHSHVYWYRQLPEEGLKFMVYLQKENIIDESGMPKERFSAEFPKEGPSILRIQQVVRGDSAAYFCASSSQAADEQFFGPGTRLTVL.

The chain employs TRBV6-5 and TRBJ2-5, with D tentatively TRBD2 (6 bases). Germline CDR1 reads MNHEY; CDR2 reads SVGAGI. V was trimmed by 8 bases and J by 7 bases, leaving 20 bases between them. The CDR3 is 14 amino acids. The CDR3 here is CASGQGGSWGTQYF. In nucleotides, the CDR3 is TGTGCCAGCGGTCAGGGAGGATCGTGGGGGACCCAGTACTTC.

The genes are TRBV5-1 and TRBJ1-1; D gene uncertain. The CDR3 is 13 amino acids. Germline CDR1 SGHRS, CDR2 YFSETQ. V lost 2 bases and J 1 base, leaving 6 bases between the germline ends. CDR3 sequence reads: CASSFGQNTEAFF. CDR3 sequence (DNA): TGCGCCAGCAGCTTTGGGCAGAACACTGAAGCTTTCTTT.

V and J are TRBV7-9 and TRBJ2-3, with TRBD1 matching over 7 bases. Germline CDR1 is SEHNR and CDR2 is FQNEAQ (reference sequence). The CDR3 runs 16 residues. J gave up 0 bases and V 5 bases, and 8 bases lay outside the gene matches. CDR3 in amino acids: CASSPGQISSTDTQYF. The CDR3, as DNA: TGTGCCAGCAGCCCGGGACAGATCTCTAGCACAGATACGCAGTATTTT. The full variable domain, completed using reference TRBV7-9 and TRBJ2-3, is DTGVSQNPRHKITKRGQNVTFRCDPISEHNRLYWYRQTLGQGPEFLTYFQNEAQLEKSRLLSDRFSAERPKGSFSTLEIQRTEQGDSAMYLCASSPGQISSTDTQYFGPGTRLTVL.

This chain connects TRBV28 to TRBJ1-6, with 7 bases matching TRBD1. The germline V gene has CDR1 MDHEN and CDR2 SYDVKM. This CDR3 has 14 amino acids. Trimming cost V 6 bases and J 5 bases; bases outside gene matches: 4. DNA for the CDR3: TGTGCCAGCAGGCCGGGACAGAATAATTCACCCCTCCACTTT. The encoded protein is CASRPGQNNSPLHF.

The genes are TRBV13 and TRBJ2-7; perhaps TRBD2 as D (6 bases). There are 13 residues in the CDR3. The germline V and J ends were trimmed by 0 bases and 4 bases, with 7 bases remaining between them. The germline V gene encodes CDR1 PRHDT and CDR2 FYEKMQ (reference sequence). The chain's CDR3 is CASSLGGRYEQYF. The CDR3 nucleotides read TGTGCCAGCAGCTTAGGGGGGAGGTACGAGCAGTACTTC.

J is TRBJ2-7 and V is TRBV6-5; the match to TRBD2 covers 8 bases. CDR1 MNHEY and CDR2 SVGAGI come from the germline V gene. Losses at the gene ends were 2 bases for V and 2 bases for J; bases not matched to a gene: 5. The CDR3 has 15 amino acids. In DNA, the CDR3 is TGTGCCAGCAGTTACGGGCTAGCGGGTACCTACGAGCAGTACTTC. This encodes CASSYGLAGTYEQYF.

This clone was counted at least ten times. The chain has TRBV5-5 and TRBJ2-7, with 8 bases identical to TRBD1. The germline V gene encodes CDR1 SGHKS and CDR2 YYEKEE (reference sequence). Trimming removed 4 bases from V and 3 bases from J; junction bases left unmatched: 9. This CDR3 is built from 15 residues. The CDR3 region has the DNA TGTGCCAGCAGCCATCCGGGACAGGCTATCTACGAGCAGTACTTC. Protein sequence: CASSHPGQAIYEQYF.

The V gene is TRBV6-5, the J gene TRBJ1-5; 7 positions match TRBD1. This CDR3 comprises 15 residues. Germline assignment: CDR1 MNHEY and CDR2 SVGAGI. The ends lost 6 bases at V and 2 bases at J; junction bases unmatched: 7. Here the CDR3 DNA reads TGTGCCAGCAGAGCAGGGGGTGGTGGCAATCAGCCCCAGCATTTT. It specifies CASRAGGGGNQPQHF.

The V and J genes are TRBV6-1 and TRBJ1-5, with TRBD1 matching over 12 bases. Germline V lookup: CDR1 MNHNS, CDR2 SASEGT. V was clipped by 3 bases and J by 3 bases; unmatched bases: 3. The CDR3 runs 16 residues. CDR3 loop: CASSDRDRGLNQPQHF. CDR3 bases: TGTGCCAGCAGTGATAGGGACAGGGGGCTCAATCAGCCCCAGCATTTT.

V and J are TRBV19 and TRBJ2-7, with 9 bases fitting TRBD1. The J segment lost 1 base and the V segment lost 8 bases, leaving 6 bases of the junction unmatched. The length of the CDR3 is 14 residues. Germline V gene lookup returns CDR1 LNHDA and CDR2 SQIVND (reference sequence). The CDR3 is CASQQGAGSYEQYF. The CDR3 DNA follows: TGTGCCAGTCAACAGGGGGCGGGATCCTACGAGCAGTACTTC.

The chain recombines TRBV6-1 with TRBJ2-1; D is undetermined. V dropped 3 bases and J dropped 9 bases, with 15 bases sitting between them. The CDR3 consists of 14 residues. Germline CDR1 is MNHNS and CDR2 is SASEGT. The CDR3 DNA sequence: TGTGCCAGCAGTGATCTACCGAGTGATAGTGAGCAGTTCTTC. This translates into CASSDLPSDSEQFF.

This clone has more than one count but fewer than ten. This chain joins TRBV20-1 and TRBJ2-1; weak D call: TRBD2 (6 bases). This CDR3 contains 11 residues. Trimming took 6 bases from V and 6 from J, leaving 9 bases between them. Germline V gene sequence: CDR1 DFQATT, CDR2 SNEGSKA (reference sequence). The CDR3 DNA sequence: TGCAGTGCCAGGGACTTCAATGAGCAGTTCTTC. It codes for CSARDFNEQFF.

This chain links TRBV9 with TRBJ2-3; D is perhaps TRBD2 (5 bases). This CDR3 contains 20 residues. V lost 0 bases, J lost 2 bases, and 25 bases lay in between. CDR1 SGDLS and CDR2 YYNGEE come from the germline V gene. The CDR3 sequence is CASSVGERQDTWEHTDTQYF. In DNA form, the CDR3 reads TGTGCCAGCAGCGTAGGGGAGCGTCAAGACACGTGGGAACACACAGATACGCAGTATTTT.

The V and J genes are TRBV30 and TRBJ1-3; D remains unclear. The CDR3 loop spans 16 amino acids. The V gene lost 0 bases and the J gene lost 0 bases, with 12 bases spanning the gap. CDR1 is GTSNPN, CDR2 SVGIG, per germline (reference sequence). CDR3 nucleotides: TGTGCCTGGAGTGTACGCGGCGGATCCTCTGGAAACACCATATATTTT. Residues: CAWSVRGGSSGNTIYF.

This chain connects TRBV3-1 (or the pseudogene TRBV3-2) to TRBJ1-2; 7 bases are shared with TRBD1. Germline values: CDR1 LGHDT, CDR2 YNNKEL (reference sequence). The CDR3 length is 16 residues. V was pared by 1 base and J by 8 bases, with 13 bases of the junction left unmatched. The CDR3 coding sequence is TGTGCCAGCAGCCAAGTATCCAGGGGGTTTTTAAGAGGCTACACCTTC. Amino acid sequence: CASSQVSRGFLRGYTF.

This clone was counted between two and nine times. The sample carries other DNA sequences with the same CDR3. This rearrangement joins TRBV7-2 to TRBJ1-1, with TRBD1 as a possible D gene (5 bases). Germline CDR1 is SGHTA and CDR2 is FQGNSA. CDR3 length: 13 amino acids. V gave up 2 bases and J gave up 1 base, with 5 bases separating them. DNA of the CDR3: TGTGCCAGCAGCTTACAGGGGAACACTGAAGCTTTCTTT. It translates to CASSLQGNTEAFF.

V gene TRBV2 combines with J gene TRBJ2-7, with 7 bases identical to TRBD1. The germline CDR1 and CDR2 sequences are SNHLY and FYNNEI. J lost 1 base, V lost 6 bases, and 9 bases had no gene match. This CDR3 has 15 residues. CDR3 loop: CASRMTGRFSYEQYF. The CDR3 DNA follows: TGTGCCAGCAGGATGACAGGGAGATTTTCCTACGAGCAGTACTTC.

This clone has a handful of counts. This chain uses TRBV5-1 with TRBJ1-1; 9 nucleotides match TRBD1. The CDR3 runs to 18 residues. J was trimmed by 4 bases and V by 3 bases; bases with no gene match: 16. CDR1 SGHRS and CDR2 YFSETQ come from the germline V gene. CDR3 nucleotides: TGCGCCAGCAGCTACCCCTCGGGACAGGGAAAACGGGGCACTGAAGCTTTCTTT. This gives the protein CASSYPSGQGKRGTEAFF.